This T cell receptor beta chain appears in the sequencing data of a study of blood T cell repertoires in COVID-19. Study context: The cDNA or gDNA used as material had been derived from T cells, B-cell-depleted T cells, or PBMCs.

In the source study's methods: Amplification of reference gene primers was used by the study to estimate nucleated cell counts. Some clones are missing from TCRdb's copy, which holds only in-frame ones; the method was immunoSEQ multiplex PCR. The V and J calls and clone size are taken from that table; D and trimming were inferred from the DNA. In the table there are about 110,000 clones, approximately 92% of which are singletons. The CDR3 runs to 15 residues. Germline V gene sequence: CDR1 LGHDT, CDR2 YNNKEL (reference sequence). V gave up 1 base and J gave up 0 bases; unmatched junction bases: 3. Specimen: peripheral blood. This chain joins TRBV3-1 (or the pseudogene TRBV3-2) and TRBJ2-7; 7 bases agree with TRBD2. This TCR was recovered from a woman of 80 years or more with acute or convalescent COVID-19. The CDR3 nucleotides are TGTGCCAGCAGCCAAGGGGGGGGGTCCTCCTACGAGCAGTACTTC. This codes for CASSQGGGSSYEQYF.